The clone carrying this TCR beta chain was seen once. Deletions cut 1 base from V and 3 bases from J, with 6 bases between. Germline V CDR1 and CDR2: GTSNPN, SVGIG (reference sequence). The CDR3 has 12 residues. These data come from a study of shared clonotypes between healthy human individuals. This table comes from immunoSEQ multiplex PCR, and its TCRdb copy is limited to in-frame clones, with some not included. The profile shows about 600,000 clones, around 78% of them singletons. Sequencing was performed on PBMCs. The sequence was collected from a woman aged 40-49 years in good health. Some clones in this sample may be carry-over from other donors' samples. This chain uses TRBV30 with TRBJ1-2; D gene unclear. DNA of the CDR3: TGTGCCTGGAGTGAACAGTACTATGGCTACACCTTC. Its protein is CAWSEQYYGYTF. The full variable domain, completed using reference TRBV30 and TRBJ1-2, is SQTIHQWPATLVQPVGSPLSLECTVEGTSNPNLYWYRQAAGRGLQLLFYSVGIGQISSEVPQNLSASRPQDRQFILSSKKLLLSDSGFYLCAWSEQYYGYTFGSGTRLTVV.